A selection of T cell receptor beta chains follows, all from one sample in a study of T cells in Graves' hyperthyroidism and ophthalmopathy. MiXCR, applied by TCRdb to the multiplex PCR reads, yields one record per CDR3 protein. Of approximately 600,000 distinct CDR3 sequences in the sample, around 14% are singletons; the top ten hold almost 6%. Material for sequencing was blood. Source of these receptors: a woman aged 25 to 39 with Graves' hyperthyroidism that later progressed to Graves' ophthalmopathy. The CDR3 runs from the conserved cysteine through the conserved F or W. A D gene is named only where the DNA matches it firmly. Size values are once, few and many counts, or a class for expanded clones, and some rows have none.

D: .; size: many; V: TRBV6-1; J: TRBJ2-2; DNA: TGTGCCAGCAGAGCCTTTGACACCGGGGAGCTGTTTTTT; CDR3: CASRAFDTGELFF
D: .; size: many; V: TRBV3-1; J: TRBJ1-2; DNA: TGTGCCAGCAGCCAGACAGTCTATGGCTACACCTTC; CDR3: CASSQTVYGYTF
D: .; size: few; V: TRBV13; J: TRBJ1-1; DNA: TGTGCCAGCGCTGAGGCTGAAGCTTTCTTT; CDR3: CASAEAEAFF
D: TRBD1; size: few; V: TRBV18; J: TRBJ2-7; DNA: TGTGCCAGCCTGACAGGGGGCGAAGAGCAGTACTTC; CDR3: CASLTGGEEQYF
D: .; size: many; V: TRBV19; J: TRBJ2-4; DNA: TGTGCCAGTAGTATCGCTTGGTCCGGGTCAGGCAAAAACATTCAGTACTTC; CDR3: CASSIAWSGSGKNIQYF
D: .; size: few; V: TRBV11-3; J: TRBJ1-2; DNA: TGTGCCAGCAGCTTAGAAGGGGGACGAGGCTACACCTTC; CDR3: CASSLEGGRGYTF
D: .; size: many; V: TRBV28; J: TRBJ1-4; DNA: TGTGCCAGCAGTTTATTCGTCCCATCCCAAGAAAAACTGTTTTTT; CDR3: CASSLFVPSQEKLFF
D: .; size: many; V: TRBV2; J: TRBJ2-1; DNA: TGTGCCAGCAGTAACCCCCGGACAGCCTACAATGAGCAGTTCTTC; CDR3: CASSNPRTAYNEQFF
D: .; size: .; V: TRBV10-3; J: TRBJ2-3; DNA: TGTGCCACCTTCTTGGCAGATACGCAGTATTTT; CDR3: CATFLADTQYF
D: .; size: .; V: TRBV6-1; J: TRBJ1-5; DNA: TGTGCCAGCAGTAGGGAAGGAAGCAATCAGCCCCAGCATTTT; CDR3: CASSREGSNQPQHF
D: .; size: few; V: TRBV7-7; J: TRBJ2-2; DNA: TGTGCTAGCAGCTTAATCGCGGGGCCAAACACCGGGGAGCTGTTTTTT; CDR3: CASSLIAGPNTGELFF
D: TRBD2; size: many; V: TRBV27; J: TRBJ2-3; DNA: TGTGCCAGCAGATGGGTAGCGGGAGGTTTAGATACGCAGTATTTT; CDR3: CASRWVAGGLDTQYF
D: .; size: many; V: TRBV30; J: TRBJ1-3; DNA: TGTGCCTGGAGTTACTCTGGAAACACCATATATTTT; CDR3: CAWSYSGNTIYF
D: TRBD2; size: .; V: TRBV3-1; J: TRBJ2-2; DNA: TGTGCCAGCAGCCAAGAGGCGGGAGAAGCCGGGGAGCTGTTTTTT; CDR3: CASSQEAGEAGELFF
D: .; size: few; V: TRBV11-2; J: TRBJ2-1; DNA: TGTGCCAGCAGCAGAAACCCAACTAGCAGGAGCTACAATGAGCAGTTCTTC; CDR3: CASSRNPTSRSYNEQFF
D: .; size: few; V: TRBV3-1; J: TRBJ2-7; DNA: TGTGCCAGCAGCTCCCACCTCAGGGAATCCTACGAGCAGTACTTC; CDR3: CASSSHLRESYEQYF
D: .; size: .; V: TRBV7-3; J: TRBJ2-7; DNA: TGTGCCAGCAGCTTAAACCCAGGGGGGGAGGAGTACTTC; CDR3: CASSLNPGGEEYF
D: .; size: many; V: TRBV5-5; J: TRBJ1-2; DNA: TGTGCCAGCGTAGGGGGGCTAAATGGCTACACCTTC; CDR3: CASVGGLNGYTF
D: .; size: many; V: TRBV6-2/TRBV6-3; J: TRBJ2-1; DNA: TGTGCCAGCTCAGCTTCAAGCGGGCCAAAGGTCAATGAGCAGTTCTTC; CDR3: CASSASSGPKVNEQFF
D: TRBD1; size: many; V: TRBV24-1; J: TRBJ2-7; DNA: TGTGCCACCAGTGATCCCGCGAGGGGGCTCTACGAGCAGTACTTC; CDR3: CATSDPARGLYEQYF
D: .; size: many; V: TRBV7-2; J: TRBJ2-7; DNA: TGTGCCAGCAGCTTAGGTGGCGGTAATGCCTACGAGCAGTACTTC; CDR3: CASSLGGGNAYEQYF
D: .; size: many; V: TRBV6-5; J: TRBJ1-5; DNA: TGTGCCAGCAGTTACGCAGGGGACGAAGATCAGCCCCAGCATTTT; CDR3: CASSYAGDEDQPQHF
D: .; size: many; V: TRBV2; J: TRBJ2-1; DNA: TGTGCCAGCAGTGTATGGGCTAGCGATGAGCAGTTCTTC; CDR3: CASSVWASDEQFF
D: .; size: once; V: TRBV5-8; J: TRBJ1-6; DNA: TGTGCCAGCAGCTTTGGGGGGTACTCACCCCTCCACTTT; CDR3: CASSFGGYSPLHF
D: .; size: many; V: TRBV12-3/TRBV12-4; J: TRBJ1-5; DNA: TGTGCCAGCAGCTCCCTGGGGCAGGGTGGCAATCAGCCCCAGCATTTT; CDR3: CASSSLGQGGNQPQHF
D: .; size: many; V: TRBV20-1; J: TRBJ2-7; DNA: TGCAGTGCTGTTCATACGGCGGCCTACGAGCAGTACTTC; CDR3: CSAVHTAAYEQYF
D: .; size: many; V: TRBV5-1; J: TRBJ2-1; DNA: TGCGCCAGCAGCTCTAGAGGAGGACCAGAGCAGTTCTTC; CDR3: CASSSRGGPEQFF
D: .; size: many; V: TRBV12-3/TRBV12-4; J: TRBJ1-6; DNA: TGTGCCAGCAGTTTAGACAGGAGATCACCCCTCCACTTT; CDR3: CASSLDRRSPLHF
D: .; size: .; V: TRBV12-3/TRBV12-4; J: TRBJ1-6; DNA: TGTGCCAGCAACTTATCGGGACTCCCAAATTCACCCCTCCACTTT; CDR3: CASNLSGLPNSPLHF
D: .; size: many; V: TRBV5-1; J: TRBJ1-4; DNA: TGCGCCAGCAGTGCAGACGGGACACTTCCTGAAAAACTGTTTTTT; CDR3: CASSADGTLPEKLFF
D: TRBD2; size: many; V: TRBV27; J: TRBJ2-1; DNA: TGTGCCAGCAGTGCTATGCCCGGGACTAGCGTCTACAATGAGCAGTTCTTC; CDR3: CASSAMPGTSVYNEQFF
D: .; size: .; V: TRBV20-1; J: TRBJ1-5; DNA: TGCAGTGCTAGAGATCGGGGACTAAGCAATCAGCCCCAGCATTTT; CDR3: CSARDRGLSNQPQHF
D: .; size: many; V: TRBV28; J: TRBJ2-3; DNA: TGTGCCAGCAGTTCCCAGACAGATACGCAGTATTTT; CDR3: CASSSQTDTQYF
D: .; size: .; V: TRBV5-6; J: TRBJ1-1; DNA: TGTGCCAGCAGCTTGAATCCAGGGGCGAACACTGAAGCTTTCTTT; CDR3: CASSLNPGANTEAFF
D: TRBD2; size: many; V: TRBV6-1; J: TRBJ2-1; DNA: TGTGCCAGCAGGCGGACTAGCGGGAGTGTTAGTGAGCAGTTCTTC; CDR3: CASRRTSGSVSEQFF
D: TRBD1; size: many; V: TRBV11-2; J: TRBJ1-4; DNA: TGTGCCAGCAGCTTAGTGCCCGACAGGGGAGCTAATGAAAAACTGTTTTTT; CDR3: CASSLVPDRGANEKLFF
D: .; size: many; V: TRBV7-9; J: TRBJ2-1; DNA: TGTGCCAGCAGCTTCCACGTCGGCAGGACCCTCGGCAATGAGCAGTTCTTC; CDR3: CASSFHVGRTLGNEQFF
D: TRBD2; size: many; V: TRBV11-3; J: TRBJ2-1; DNA: TGTGCCAGCAGCTCTAGCGGGGCATACAATGAGCAGTTCTTC; CDR3: CASSSSGAYNEQFF
D: TRBD2; size: many; V: TRBV20-1; J: TRBJ2-2; DNA: TGCAGTGCTAGCTTGGCGGGAGGGAACACCGGGGAGCTGTTTTTT; CDR3: CSASLAGGNTGELFF
D: TRBD1; size: .; V: TRBV6-1; J: TRBJ2-7; DNA: TGTGCCAGCAGGGCGGACAGGGGGCACTACGAGCAGTACTTC; CDR3: CASRADRGHYEQYF
D: .; size: many; V: TRBV10-2; J: TRBJ1-4; DNA: TGCGCCAGCAGGAGGGACAATGAAAAACTGTTTTTT; CDR3: CASRRDNEKLFF
D: .; size: many; V: TRBV30; J: TRBJ2-7; DNA: TGTGCCTGGAGTCTCAGAGACCTCTACGAGCAGTACTTC; CDR3: CAWSLRDLYEQYF
D: .; size: many; V: TRBV7-9; J: TRBJ2-7; DNA: TGTGCCAGCAGCTTATTTGGGGGGTACGAGCAGTACTTC; CDR3: CASSLFGGYEQYF
D: .; size: many; V: TRBV7-8; J: TRBJ2-1; DNA: TGTGCCAGCAGCCTCTCCTTGATTAATGAGCAGTTCTTC; CDR3: CASSLSLINEQFF
D: .; size: many; V: TRBV20-1; J: TRBJ1-2; DNA: TGCAGTGCTAGAGATCAGGAGTGGGGCCTCTATGGCTACACCTTC; CDR3: CSARDQEWGLYGYTF
D: .; size: .; V: TRBV27; J: TRBJ1-2; DNA: TGTGCCAGCAGTCGAGATGGGGGCCTCTATGGCTACACCTTC; CDR3: CASSRDGGLYGYTF
D: TRBD2; size: many; V: TRBV11-3; J: TRBJ2-1; DNA: TGTGCCAGCAGCTTACGGACTAGCGGAGACTACAATGAGCAGTTCTTC; CDR3: CASSLRTSGDYNEQFF
D: .; size: .; V: TRBV6-1; J: TRBJ2-1; DNA: TGTGCCAGCAGTATCTCCGGGACCCGCTCGCGCAATGAGCAGTTCTTC; CDR3: CASSISGTRSRNEQFF
D: .; size: many; V: TRBV28; J: TRBJ2-3; DNA: TGTGCCAGCAGTTTCAACAGGGCGTACACAGATACGCAGTATTTT; CDR3: CASSFNRAYTDTQYF
D: .; size: many; V: TRBV7-9; J: TRBJ2-3; DNA: TGTGCCAGCAGCGCCGAGGGAGATACGCAGTATTTT; CDR3: CASSAEGDTQYF